This T cell receptor beta chain derives from a study of cytomegalovirus exposure and HLA in healthy donors. Turning to the study itself: In an earlier analysis, around 100 million unique TCR beta sequences were found from some 200 million T cells. Regarding the study as a whole: About 87% or about 30% of the time was how often most TCR beta V segments were productive, according to an earlier analysis. A missense DCLRE1C variant was associated with V- and J-gene trimming of TCR beta chains in a later analysis, and an independent cohort replicated the association.

With 11 bases clipped from V and 7 bases from J, the junction kept 8 bases outside the gene matches. CDR3 length: 13 amino acids. From germline, CDR1 is MNHNS and CDR2 SASEGT. The PCR contained 60 Vbeta and 13 Jbeta primers. TCRdb keeps only in-frame clones here, not all; method: immunoSEQ multiplex PCR. The sample has 74,000 or so clones; almost 80% are singletons. A word on this clone: No antigen is known for it.

This receptor was obtained from a woman between 40 and 50 years old in good health and CMV-seropositive. The rearrangement joins TRBV6-1 to TRBJ2-1; 10 bases agree with TRBD2. Source material: PBMCs. CDR3 bases: TGTGCCGTCCTAGCGGGAGTTGTGAATGAGCAGTTCTTC. This encodes CAVLAGVVNEQFF.